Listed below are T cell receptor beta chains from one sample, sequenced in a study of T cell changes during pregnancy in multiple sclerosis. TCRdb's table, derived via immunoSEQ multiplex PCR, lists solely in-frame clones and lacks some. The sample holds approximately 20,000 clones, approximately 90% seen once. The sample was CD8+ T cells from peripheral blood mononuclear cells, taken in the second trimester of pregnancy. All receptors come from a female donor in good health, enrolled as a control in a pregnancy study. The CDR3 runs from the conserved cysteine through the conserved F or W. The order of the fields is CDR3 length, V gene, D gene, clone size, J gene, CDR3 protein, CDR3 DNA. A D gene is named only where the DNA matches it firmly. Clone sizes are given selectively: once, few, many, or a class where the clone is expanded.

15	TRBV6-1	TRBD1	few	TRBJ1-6	CASSEEQGNNSPLHF	TGTGCCAGCAGTGAGGAACAGGGGAATAATTCACCCCTCCACTTT
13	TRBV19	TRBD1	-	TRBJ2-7	CASSRTGAYEQYF	TGTGCCAGTAGTCGGACAGGGGCCTACGAGCAGTACTTC
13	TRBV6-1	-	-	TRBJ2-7	CASRGLGHYEQYF	TGTGCCAGCAGGGGTCTAGGACACTACGAGCAGTACTTC
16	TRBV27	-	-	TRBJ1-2	CASSLSPHWATYGYTF	TGTGCCAGCAGTTTATCCCCACACTGGGCCACCTATGGCTACACCTTC
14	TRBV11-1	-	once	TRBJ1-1	CASSYGLLGTEAFF	TGTGCCAGCAGCTACGGGTTATTAGGCACTGAAGCTTTCTTT
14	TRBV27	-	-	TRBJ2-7	CASSRRDSRGEQYF	TGTGCCAGCAGCCGCCGGGACTCGCGGGGCGAGCAGTACTTC
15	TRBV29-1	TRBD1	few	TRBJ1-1	CSVAGTEEMNTEAFF	TGCAGCGTGGCCGGGACAGAGGAAATGAACACTGAAGCTTTCTTT
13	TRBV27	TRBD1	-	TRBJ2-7	CASRGTGDYEQYF	TGTGCCAGCAGGGGGACAGGGGACTACGAGCAGTACTTC
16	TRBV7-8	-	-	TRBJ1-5	CASSFPTAQGNQPQHF	TGTGCCAGCAGCTTCCCGACAGCGCAGGGGAATCAGCCCCAGCATTTT
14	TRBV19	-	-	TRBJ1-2	CASSMADSPFGYTF	TGTGCCAGTAGTATGGCCGACAGCCCTTTTGGCTACACCTTC